This T cell receptor (beta chain) was captured by sequencing in a study of blood T cell repertoires in COVID-19. The V segment lost 4 bases and the J segment 5 bases; nucleotides outside the gene matches: 6. Germline lookup yields CDR1 SQVTM and CDR2 ANQGSEA. This CDR3 has 14 amino acids. Some clones are missing from TCRdb's copy, which holds only in-frame ones; the method was immunoSEQ multiplex PCR. This table has hundreds of thousands of clones, about 91% appearing once. The genes are TRBV29-1 and TRBJ1-4; 8 bases match TRBD1. The receptor was isolated from a woman aged 45-65 years with acute COVID-19. The sequencing input was PBMCs or T cells enriched from blood (not recorded which). The CDR3 loop reads CSVAGGAQNEKLFF. The CDR3 coding sequence is TGCAGCGTTGCAGGGGGCGCACAGAATGAAAAACTGTTTTTT.